One sample yielded the 14 T cell receptor beta chains listed below, sequenced in a study of blood T cell repertoires in COVID-19. TCRdb's table, derived via immunoSEQ multiplex PCR, lists solely in-frame clones and lacks some. The data hold tens of thousands of clones, with approximately 86% observed a single time. The specimen was peripheral blood. The receptors shown here come from a woman aged 70 to 79 with active COVID-19.

The chain carries TRBV7-3 and TRBJ2-2; D gene ambiguous. Germline assignment: CDR1 SGHTA and CDR2 FQGTGA. The CDR3 runs to 13 residues. V lost 5 bases, J lost 7 bases, and 11 bases lay in between. The CDR3 DNA follows: TGTGCCAGCAGCGAAACAACAATCGGGGAGCTGTTTTTT. It encodes CASSETTIGELFF.

The chain joins TRBV6-1 to TRBJ1-1; no reliable D call. With 2 bases removed from V and 0 bases from J, the gap between germline ends came to 7 bases. CDR3 length: 14 residues. Germline CDR1 reads MNHNS; CDR2 reads SASEGT. CDR3 loop: CASSEYGLNTEAFF. The CDR3 DNA is TGTGCCAGCAGTGAATACGGGTTGAACACTGAAGCTTTCTTT.

V is TRBV9 and J is TRBJ2-6; D perhaps matches TRBD1 (5 bases). The length of the CDR3 is 16 residues. The V gene's germline CDR1 is SGDLS and CDR2 YYNGEE. The V gene lost 3 bases and the J gene lost 4 bases, with 14 bases spanning the gap. The CDR3 here is CASSATAGYGANVLTF. The CDR3 DNA sequence: TGTGCCAGCAGCGCGACCGCAGGGTACGGGGCCAACGTCCTGACTTTC.

V gene TRBV7-2 combines with J gene TRBJ1-6; D gene ambiguous. There are 14 residues in the CDR3. The germline V gene encodes CDR1 SGHTA and CDR2 FQGNSA. V lost 3 bases and J 7 bases, leaving 10 bases between the germline ends. The CDR3 here is CASSLQFSNSPLHF. CDR3 bases: TGTGCCAGCAGCTTGCAGTTCTCCAATTCACCCCTCCACTTT.

The genes are TRBV5-1 and TRBJ1-6; D might be TRBD1 (6 bases). This CDR3 is 16 amino acids long. Trimming shortened V by 0 bases and J by 9 bases, and 16 bases separated the two germline ends. The germline CDR1 and CDR2 sequences are SGHRS and YFSETQ. The CDR3 sequence: CASSLEGETVSSPLHF. CDR3 in DNA: TGCGCCAGCAGCTTGGAGGGGGAGACGGTGTCTTCACCCCTCCACTTT.

DNA for the CDR3: TGTGCCATCAGTCGAGGGACAGGGGGCTATGGCTACACCTTC. This translates into CAISRGTGGYGYTF. V is TRBV10-3 and J is TRBJ1-2; 11 bases fit TRBD1. The CDR3 has 14 amino acids. The germline CDR1 and CDR2 sequences are ENHRY and SYGVKD. The ends lost 5 bases at V and 4 bases at J; junction bases unmatched: 3.

This clone was picked up a small number of times. The chain is built from TRBV30 and TRBJ2-7, with D unclear. Per germline, CDR1 GTSNPN and CDR2 SVGIG (reference sequence). The CDR3 length is 14 residues. Trimming removed 0 bases at V and 2 bases at J, with 11 bases between. The DNA of the CDR3 is TGTGCCTGGAGTGTGAGTAGCAACCCCTACGAGCAGTACTTC. It is translated as CAWSVSSNPYEQYF. Variable domain in full (rest from reference TRBV30 and TRBJ2-7): SQTIHQWPATLVQPVGSPLSLECTVEGTSNPNLYWYRQAAGRGLQLLFYSVGIGQISSEVPQNLSASRPQDRQFILSSKKLLLSDSGFYLCAWSVSSNPYEQYFGPGTRLTVT.

This rearrangement joins TRBV14 to TRBJ1-3; 9 bases align to TRBD1. This CDR3 has 15 residues. V was pared by 4 bases and J by 0 bases, with 1 base of the junction left unmatched. CDR1 and CDR2 from the germline V gene are SGHDN and FVKESK. The CDR3 spells CASSPDRGSGNTIYF. CDR3 DNA sequence: TGTGCCAGCAGCCCGGACAGGGGCTCTGGAAACACCATATATTTT.

This clone was recorded once. The chain uses TRBV6-5 and TRBJ1-2; 9 bases are a match to TRBD1. The V and J ends lost 5 bases and 0 bases, in that order; junction bases with no gene match: 1. In germline, CDR1 is MNHEY, CDR2 SVGAGI. This CDR3 spans 14 amino acids. For the CDR3, the DNA is TGTGCCAGCAGTACAGGGGGCACTAACTATGGCTACACCTTC. Protein sequence: CASSTGGTNYGYTF.

The chain couples TRBV5-6 to TRBJ1-1; 9 nucleotides agree with TRBD1. The CDR3 runs 13 residues. Germline assignment: CDR1 SGHDT and CDR2 YYEEEE. The J segment lost 8 bases and the V segment lost 3 bases, leaving 5 bases of the junction unmatched. The CDR3 DNA sequence: TGTGCCAGCAGCTCAACAGGGGGCCAAGAAGCTTTCTTT. Translated: CASSSTGGQEAFF.

V and J are TRBV7-8 and TRBJ2-1; 8 bases are shared with TRBD2. In germline, CDR1 is SGHVS, CDR2 FQNEAQ. CDR3 size: 12 residues. V shed 5 bases, J shed 16 bases, and the junction held 10 bases outside the gene matches. The CDR3 reads CASSHGLAGVFF. The DNA for the CDR3 is TGTGCCAGCAGCCACGGTCTAGCGGGCGTTTTCTTC.

The V and J genes are TRBV28 and TRBJ1-2, with D tentatively TRBD1 (5 bases). V lost 3 bases and J 4 bases, leaving 6 bases between the germline ends. Germline values: CDR1 MDHEN, CDR2 SYDVKM. This CDR3 is built from 12 residues. The CDR3 spells CASSLGGYGYTF. CDR3 in DNA: TGTGCCAGCAGTTTGGGGGGCTATGGCTACACCTTC.

The chain carries TRBV6-5 and TRBJ2-3; the D is unclear. The CDR3 totals 13 residues. V gave up 4 bases and J gave up 0 bases, with 5 bases separating them. The germline V gene has CDR1 MNHEY and CDR2 SVGAGI. CDR3 residues: CASSSGSTDTQYF. The CDR3 bases are TGTGCCAGCAGTTCAGGCAGCACAGATACGCAGTATTTT.

This rearrangement joins TRBV7-8 to TRBJ2-7, with D perhaps TRBD2 (6 bases). The CDR3 totals 15 residues. Per germline, CDR1 SGHVS and CDR2 FQNEAQ. V lost 0 bases and J 4 bases, leaving 13 bases between the germline ends. The CDR3 region has the DNA TGTGCCAGCAGCTTAGCGGGGGACTCCGGTTACGAGCAGTACTTC. Translation gives CASSLAGDSGYEQYF.